This record covers a single TCR beta chain. Antigen specificity is unknown. This entry belongs to a study of T cells after yellow fever vaccination. As for the study in general: Fractions with few cells were prepared using SMART-Seq v4 Ultra Low Input.

Overall study findings and caveats: Subsequent booster samples again held most clones from primary vaccination (just under 98% CD4, about 90% CD8). Relatively few clonotypes were ones that appeared in both CD4 and CD8 compartments.

Deletions cut 10 bases from V and 7 bases from J, with 23 bases between. The CDR3 runs to 16 residues. Germline CDR1 MNHEY, CDR2 SVGAGI. TCR cDNA was made by 5'RACE template switching, adding a universal primer site and UMIs. TCRdb reprocessed the 5' RACE reads via MiXCR and lists one record per CDR3 protein. Altogether about 320,000 distinct CDR3 sequences are present, roughly 4.3% being singletons, with the ten largest covering approximately 19%. The chain joins TRBV6-5 to TRBJ1-6; D ambiguous. The clonotype was recovered from a man younger than 35 who received the YFV17D yellow fever vaccine. Specimen: PBMCs, collected 15 days after the yellow fever booster vaccination. Written as DNA, the CDR3 is TGTGCCACCATGCTTGCCCCGACCCATTACAATTCACCCCTCCACTTT. This gives the protein CATMLAPTHYNSPLHF.